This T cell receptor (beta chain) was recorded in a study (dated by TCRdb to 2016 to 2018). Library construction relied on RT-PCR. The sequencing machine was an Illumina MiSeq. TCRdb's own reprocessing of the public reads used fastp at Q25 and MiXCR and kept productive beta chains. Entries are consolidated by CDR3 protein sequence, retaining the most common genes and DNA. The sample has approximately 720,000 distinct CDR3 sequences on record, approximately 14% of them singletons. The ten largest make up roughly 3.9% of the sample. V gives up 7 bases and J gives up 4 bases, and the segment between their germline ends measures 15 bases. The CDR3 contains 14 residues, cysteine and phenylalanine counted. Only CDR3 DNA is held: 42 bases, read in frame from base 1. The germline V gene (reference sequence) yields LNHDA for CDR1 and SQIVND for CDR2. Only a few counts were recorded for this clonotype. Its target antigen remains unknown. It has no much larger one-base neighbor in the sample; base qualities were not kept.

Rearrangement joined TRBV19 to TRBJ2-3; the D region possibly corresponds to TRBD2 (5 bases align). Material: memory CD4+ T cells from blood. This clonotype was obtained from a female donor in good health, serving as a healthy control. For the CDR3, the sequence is CASKSTRAADTQYF. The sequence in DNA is TGTGCCAGTAAGAGTACGAGGGCGGCAGATACGCAGTATTTT.